The 19 T cell receptor beta chains below all came from one sample that was sequenced in a study of beta chain features in type 1 diabetes. The study reverse transcribed the entire isolated RNA, so it sequenced expressed TCRB transcripts. The assay was immunoSEQ multiplex PCR, and TCRdb's table has in-frame clones only and misses some. This table holds about 250,000 clones, approximately 14% found once. Source material: naive CD4+ T cells from blood. The receptors shown here come from a woman aged 35 to 49 in good health.

This clone was seen more than once but under ten times. The gene calls are TRBV7-9 and TRBJ2-5; maybe TRBD2 (5 bases). Trimming stripped 5 bases from V and 1 base from J, with 11 bases between. The germline gives CDR1 SEHNR, CDR2 FQNEAQ (reference sequence). This CDR3 contains 14 residues. The CDR3 sequence: CASSSGLGQETQYF. CDR3 sequence (DNA): TGTGCCAGCAGCAGTGGACTGGGCCAAGAGACCCAGTACTTC. The full variable domain, in which reference TRBV7-9 and TRBJ2-5 provide the parts outside the CDR3, is DTGVSQNPRHKITKRGQNVTFRCDPISEHNRLYWYRQTLGQGPEFLTYFQNEAQLEKSRLLSDRFSAERPKGSFSTLEIQRTEQGDSAMYLCASSSGLGQETQYFGPGTRLLVL.

This chain links TRBV19 with TRBJ2-1, with TRBD1 as a possible D gene (5 bases). CDR3 size: 13 residues. The V and J ends lost 5 bases and 8 bases respectively, with 13 bases between them. The germline V gene has CDR1 LNHDA and CDR2 SQIVND (reference sequence). CDR3: CASSPPPGHEQFF. The DNA of the CDR3 is TGTGCCAGTAGTCCACCCCCAGGGCATGAGCAGTTCTTC.

The chain recombines TRBV29-1 with TRBJ2-1; 7 nucleotides line up with TRBD2. The CDR3 is made up of 15 amino acids. V shed 4 bases and J 5 bases; nucleotides not matched to a gene: 11. Germline V gives CDR1 SQVTM, CDR2 ANQGSEA. The chain's CDR3 is CSVAFGGGKDNEQFF. The CDR3 DNA is TGCAGCGTTGCCTTTGGGGGGGGGAAGGACAATGAGCAGTTCTTC.

J is TRBJ1-2 and V is TRBV4-1; 7 positions match TRBD1. This CDR3 has 14 residues. V shed 5 bases and J 6 bases; nucleotides not matched to a gene: 9. In germline, CDR1 is MGHRA, CDR2 YSYEKL. CDR3 region: CASSTTGEVDGYTF. DNA of the CDR3: TGCGCCAGCAGCACCACAGGGGAAGTAGATGGCTACACCTTC.

The chain joins TRBV11-2 to TRBJ1-4, with D perhaps TRBD1 (5 bases). V was trimmed by 5 bases and J by 1 base, leaving 8 bases between them. Germline lookup yields CDR1 SGHAT and CDR2 FQNNGV. The CDR3 has 14 residues. CDR3 DNA sequence: TGTGCCAGCAGCGTGGGGGGAACTAATGAAAAACTGTTTTTT. Protein: CASSVGGTNEKLFF. Full variable domain (outside the CDR3, taken from reference TRBV11-2 and TRBJ1-4): EAGVAQSPRYKIIEKRQSVAFWCNPISGHATLYWYQQILGQGPKLLIQFQNNGVVDDSQLPKDRFSAERLKGVDSTLKIQPAKLEDSAVYLCASSVGGTNEKLFFGSGTQLSVL.

The gene calls are TRBV6-5 and TRBJ2-7, with D possibly TRBD1 on 6 matching bases. The ends were cut back, 6 bases at V and 6 bases at J, with 18 bases in the middle. Germline V gene data show CDR1 as MNHEY and CDR2 as SVGAGI. This CDR3 is 14 amino acids long. CDR3 in DNA: TGTGCCAGCAGGGAGACAGGAAGGGGAAGCGAGCAGTACTTC. It encodes CASRETGRGSEQYF.

The chain is built from TRBV5-1 and TRBJ2-3; 9 bases are shared with TRBD2. Per germline, CDR1 SGHRS and CDR2 YFSETQ. This CDR3 contains 16 residues. V lost 1 base, J lost 2 bases, and 5 bases stayed unmatched. DNA for the CDR3: TGCGCCAGCAGCTTGCCGGCTAGCGGGGACACAGATACGCAGTATTTT. It translates to CASSLPASGDTDTQYF.

This clone was recorded a few times. J is TRBJ1-2 and V is TRBV7-9; TRBD1 might be the D (6 bases). Trimming stripped 6 bases from V and 6 bases from J, with 14 bases between. The CDR3 is 13 amino acids. Germline CDR1 is SEHNR and CDR2 is FQNEAQ (reference sequence). The CDR3 DNA follows: TGTGCCAGCAGGCGGACAGAAAGTAATGGCTACACCTTC. It yields the protein CASRRTESNGYTF.

This clone has more than one count but fewer than ten. This sequence joins TRBV18 and TRBJ2-3, with 8 bases identical to TRBD2. Looked up from germline, CDR1 is KGHSH and CDR2 is LQKENI. Trimming cost V 1 base and J 8 bases; bases outside gene matches: 11. CDR3 length: 16 amino acids. The CDR3 DNA reads as TGTGCCAGCTCACCACTCCCCGGGGGGGACTTTGGTACGCAGTATTTT. Translated: CASSPLPGGDFGTQYF.

This clone has more than one count but fewer than ten. DNA of the CDR3: TGTGCCAGCGTCCCCGGGGGAGCCTACGAGCAGTACTTC. Translating it yields CASVPGGAYEQYF. V usage is TRBV25-1 and J usage is TRBJ2-7, with D maybe TRBD2 (6 bases). Trimming removed 8 bases from V and 2 bases from J, with 13 bases in between. Germline-derived CDR1 and CDR2 are MGHDK and SYGVNS. The CDR3 is made up of 13 amino acids.

In its sample, this clone was seen a few times. J is TRBJ2-3 and V is TRBV10-3; weak D call: TRBD2 (6 bases). V lost 4 bases, J lost 2 bases, and 10 bases lay in between. Per the germline V gene, CDR1 is ENHRY and CDR2 is SYGVKD. This CDR3 region has 14 residues. The CDR3 sequence: CAISVWGDTDTQYF. The CDR3 coding sequence is TGTGCCATCAGTGTTTGGGGGGACACAGATACGCAGTATTTT.

The chain couples TRBV25-1 to TRBJ1-3; 7 bases align to TRBD1. Germline V gene sequence: CDR1 MGHDK, CDR2 SYGVNS. The CDR3 extends over 15 amino acids. V dropped 11 bases and J dropped 0; count of bases not matched to a gene: 10. The CDR3 region is CAAGTALSSGNTIYF. The CDR3 region has the DNA TGTGCCGCAGGGACAGCTTTAAGCTCTGGAAACACCATATATTTT.

Notes on this clone: Other DNA sequences within the sample encode an identical CDR3. This chain joins TRBV6-6 and TRBJ1-5; 11 bases agree with TRBD1. V was pared by 4 bases and J by 5 bases, with 7 bases of the junction left unmatched. In germline, CDR1 is MNHNY, CDR2 SVGAGI (reference sequence). The CDR3 is 16 amino acids. CDR3 protein: CASSSPGTGGYQPQHF. In DNA form, the CDR3 reads TGTGCCAGCAGTTCCCCCGGGACAGGGGGGTATCAGCCCCAGCATTTT.

This chain connects TRBV6-5 to TRBJ2-7; 8 nucleotides match TRBD1. The CDR3 has 15 residues. V lost 0 bases and J lost 4; bases outside the gene matches: 5. The germline V gene has CDR1 MNHEY and CDR2 SVGAGI. CDR3 DNA sequence: TGTGCCAGCAGTTACTCGTCAGGGGGCGGGTACGAGCAGTACTTC. The encoded protein is CASSYSSGGGYEQYF.

This clone was detected a few times. This chain uses TRBV7-2 with TRBJ1-4, with D perhaps matching TRBD1 (6 bases). Germline CDR1 reads SGHTA; CDR2 reads FQGNSA. V lost 3 bases to trimming and J lost 8 bases, with 13 bases between them. The CDR3 has 14 amino acids. The CDR3 spells CASSFPGTPEKLFF. The CDR3 nucleotides are TGTGCCAGCAGCTTCCCCGGGACACCAGAAAAACTGTTTTTT.

This clone was seen a handful of times. The chain is built from TRBV21-1 and TRBJ1-1; the table's D call, TRBD1, was not checked against the DNA. TRBV21-1 is a recognized pseudogene. There are 15 residues in the CDR3. The CDR3 DNA reads TGTGCCAGCAGCAAAGTTAGGGGGTGGAACACTGAAGCTTTCTTT. Encoded protein: CASSKVRGWNTEAFF.

This sequence joins TRBV18 and TRBJ1-2; 8 nucleotides agree with TRBD1. This CDR3 is built from 14 residues. Looked up from germline, CDR1 is KGHSH and CDR2 is LQKENI. Trimming cost V 2 bases and J 8 bases; bases outside gene matches: 7. For the CDR3, the DNA is TGTGCCAGCTCACCAATGACAGGGGACGGCGGCTACACCTTC. It codes for CASSPMTGDGGYTF.

The table lists this clone with a few counts. The J gene is TRBJ2-7, the V gene TRBV4-3; 10 bases line up with TRBD1. The germline V gene encodes CDR1 LGHNA and CDR2 YSLEER. V trimming: 1 base; J trimming: 4 bases; junction bases outside the gene matches: 7. There are 16 residues in the CDR3. Written as DNA, the CDR3 is TGCGCCAGCAGCCAAGGTTTTCCGGGACAGGGGTACGAGCAGTACTTC. Its translation is CASSQGFPGQGYEQYF.

This clone was recorded a few times. The rearrangement uses TRBV7-6 and TRBJ2-7; D unclear. CDR3 length equals 15 residues. The germline gives CDR1 SGHVS, CDR2 FNYEAQ. V was trimmed by 5 bases and J by 0 bases, leaving 14 bases between them. The CDR3 nucleotides are TGTGCCAGCAGCCGCGTCCGAGAGAGCTCCTACGAGCAGTACTTC. This sequence encodes CASSRVRESSYEQYF.